These 5 T cell receptor beta chains were sequenced from one sample in a study of cytomegalovirus exposure and HLA in healthy donors. Primers included in the PCR were 60 Vbeta and 13 Jbeta primers. Measured with immunoSEQ multiplex PCR; TCRdb has only the in-frame clones, and not every one. The sample includes about 130,000 clones, around 78% of them seen just once. The sample consisted of PBMCs. The receptors here all came from a man between 50 and 59 years old in good health and CMV-seronegative.

The chain is built from TRBV6-5 and TRBJ2-3; TRBD2 is a possible D gene (5 bases). Germline values: CDR1 MNHEY, CDR2 SVGAGI. The CDR3 has 15 residues. V was trimmed by 6 bases and J by 0 bases, leaving 13 bases between them. CDR3 nucleotide sequence: TGTGCCAGCAGCCGGCGGACTCCTAGCACAGATACGCAGTATTTT. This codes for CASSRRTPSTDTQYF.

In nucleotides, the CDR3 is TGTGCCAGCAGCCCGGTCATGTGGAGCACAGATACGCAGTATTTT. Translated: CASSPVMWSTDTQYF. The rearrangement uses TRBV7-2 and TRBJ2-3; no clear D. Germline V lookup: CDR1 SGHTA, CDR2 FQGNSA. The CDR3 is 15 residues long. V lost 5 bases to trimming and J lost 0 bases, with 12 bases between them.

The chain combines TRBV5-4 with TRBJ1-2; 9 bases align to TRBD1. The germline CDR1 and CDR2 sequences are SGHNT and YYREEE (reference sequence). The CDR3 loop spans 15 amino acids. Trimming removed 5 bases from V and 6 bases from J; junction bases left unmatched: 11. CDR3 DNA: TGTGCCAGCAGGGAGAGAACAGGGGGCGCGAATGGCTACACCTTC. Translation gives CASRERTGGANGYTF.

The rearrangement links TRBV5-4 to TRBJ2-1; 13 bases are shared with TRBD2. Germline-derived CDR1 and CDR2 are SGHNT and YYREEE (reference sequence). V lost 0 bases to trimming and J lost 6 bases; unmatched junction nucleotides: 6. The CDR3 runs 17 residues. CDR3 sequence (DNA): TGTGCCAGCAGCTTGGGGGGACTAGCGGGGAGTCTCAATGAGCAGTTCTTC. As protein: CASSLGGLAGSLNEQFF.

V and J are TRBV25-1 and TRBJ1-6; 7 bases agree with TRBD1. Trimming at V came to 5 bases and at J to 10 bases, leaving 8 bases not matched to a gene. This CDR3 contains 14 residues. Germline V gives CDR1 MGHDK, CDR2 SYGVNS. The CDR3 here is CASSQGQPGSPLHF. The CDR3 DNA sequence: TGTGCCAGCAGTCAGGGACAGCCGGGCTCACCCCTCCACTTT.